Listed here are 27 T cell receptor beta chains from one sample, sequenced in a study of Ad26.COV2.S vaccination and SARS-CoV-2 variants. This sample's treatment: approximately 18 received Ad26.COV2.S at low or high dose, single or two shots; 5 received placebo; per-sample allocation not given. Sampling was done on day 63 after the first vaccine or placebo injection. Profiling relied on immunoSEQ multiplex PCR, and the TCRdb table lists in-frame clones only, not all of them. The table includes approximately 400,000 clones, roughly four fifths detected once. This specimen consisted of peripheral blood, obtained in a trial of Ad26.COV2.S vaccine versus placebo. Receptors originate from a person between 18 and 59 years old who received the Ad26.COV2.S COVID-19 vaccine or a placebo.

Here the CDR3 DNA reads TGCGCCAGCAGCTTGGCCGTAATCACTAGCACAGATACGCAGTATTTT. It encodes CASSLAVITSTDTQYF. This chain links TRBV5-1 with TRBJ2-3; no reliable D call. The CDR3 has 16 amino acids. Germline CDR1 and CDR2: SGHRS and YFSETQ. Between the trimmed V and J ends, which lost 0 bases and 0 bases, there was a span of 11 bases.

The gene calls are TRBV25-1 and TRBJ2-5; D is perhaps TRBD2 (7 bases). This CDR3 has 14 amino acids. Trimming stripped 5 bases from V and 5 bases from J, with 15 bases between. Germline V gene sequence: CDR1 MGHDK, CDR2 SYGVNS. CDR3 in amino acids: CASSWWGGRETQYF. CDR3 nucleotides: TGTGCCAGCAGTTGGTGGGGGGGCCGGGAGACCCAGTACTTC.

The V and J genes are TRBV5-1 and TRBJ1-2; 9 positions agree with TRBD1. The length of the CDR3 is 16 residues. The V and J ends lost 5 bases and 5 bases, in that order; junction bases with no gene match: 13. Per germline, CDR1 SGHRS and CDR2 YFSETQ. The CDR3 nucleotides read TGCGCCAGCAGGCCAAACTGGGACAGGGATAGTTATGGCTACACCTTC. Its translation is CASRPNWDRDSYGYTF.

The chain recombines TRBV2 with TRBJ1-5, with a weak D call TRBD1 (6 bases). Looked up from germline, CDR1 is SNHLY and CDR2 is FYNNEI. The V gene lost 4 bases and the J gene lost 4 bases, with 11 bases spanning the gap. This CDR3 region has 14 residues. The CDR3 DNA reads TGTGCCAGCAGTGTTTGGGGGGCGAATCAGCCCCAGCATTTT. This encodes CASSVWGANQPQHF.

The chain couples TRBV5-6 to TRBJ2-1, with 7 bases matching TRBD1. V gave up 2 bases and J gave up 5 bases; unmatched junction bases: 4. Germline CDR1 is SGHDT and CDR2 is YYEEEE. This CDR3 has 14 residues. CDR3 nucleotides: TGTGCCAGCAGCTTAGGACAGGCACACAATGAGCAGTTCTTC. It is translated as CASSLGQAHNEQFF. Based on the CDR3 plus reference TRBV5-6 and TRBJ2-1, the full variable domain is DAGVTQSPTHLIKTRGQQVTLRCSPKSGHDTVSWYQQALGQGPQFIFQYYEEEERQRGNFPDRFSGHQFPNYSSELNVNALLLGDSALYLCASSLGQAHNEQFFGPGTRLTVL.

This clone was detected a few times. The J gene is TRBJ1-4, the V gene TRBV5-1, with D possibly TRBD1 on 5 matching bases. V was clipped by 4 bases and J by 10 bases, with 20 bases between them. CDR1 SGHRS and CDR2 YFSETQ come from the germline V gene. The CDR3 extends over 15 amino acids. CDR3 sequence (DNA): TGCGCCAGCAGCCCGGATAGTGGCGGGGGGAGAAAACTGTTTTTT. It specifies CASSPDSGGGRKLFF.

The V gene is TRBV5-1, the J gene TRBJ2-2; 11 nucleotides match TRBD2. Germline CDR1 is SGHRS and CDR2 is YFSETQ. With 1 base clipped from V and 5 bases from J, the junction kept 1 base outside the gene matches. There are 15 residues in the CDR3. Here the CDR3 reads CASSLIAGGTGELFF. As DNA, the CDR3 is TGCGCCAGCAGCTTGATAGCGGGAGGGACCGGGGAGCTGTTTTTT.

This chain uses TRBV11-2 with TRBJ2-5; the D gene is possibly TRBD2 (5 bases). V lost 1 base and J lost 1, with 13 bases in between. Per the germline V gene, CDR1 is SGHAT and CDR2 is FQNNGV. The CDR3 has 16 residues. As DNA, the CDR3 is TGTGCCAGCAGCTTAGTGCCATACGGGGTCCAAGAGACCCAGTACTTC. This translates into CASSLVPYGVQETQYF.

The chain recombines TRBV5-6 with TRBJ1-1, with D perhaps TRBD1 (6 bases). The V and J ends lost 7 bases and 5 bases respectively, with 15 bases between them. Germline CDR1 SGHDT, CDR2 YYEEEE. The CDR3 length is 13 residues. This CDR3 is CASRTGMGTEAFF. CDR3 DNA sequence: TGTGCCAGCCGCACAGGGATGGGTACTGAAGCTTTCTTT.

The chain recombines TRBV2 with TRBJ2-2; weak D call: TRBD2 (5 bases). V was shortened by 6 bases and J by 8 bases, with 13 bases between the two germline ends. In germline, CDR1 is SNHLY, CDR2 FYNNEI. The CDR3 has 13 residues. CDR3 amino acids: CASRRGSSGELFF. The CDR3 nucleotides are TGTGCCAGCAGGCGAGGGAGCTCTGGGGAGCTGTTTTTT. Full variable domain (outside the CDR3, taken from reference TRBV2 and TRBJ2-2): EPEVTQTPSHQVTQMGQEVILRCVPISNHLYFYWYRQILGQKVEFLVSFYNNEISEKSEIFDDQFSVERPDGSNFTLKIRSTKLEDSAMYFCASRRGSSGELFFGEGSRLTVL.

This chain links TRBV29-1 with TRBJ2-5, with D perhaps TRBD1 (6 bases). CDR1 SQVTM and CDR2 ANQGSEA come from the germline V gene. Deletions cut 7 bases from V and 4 bases from J, with 13 bases between. This CDR3 contains 12 residues. CDR3: CSASTGSETQYF. For the CDR3, the DNA is TGCAGCGCCTCAACAGGGTCAGAGACCCAGTACTTC.

The genes are TRBV2 and TRBJ2-7, with TRBD1 matching over 9 bases. Germline CDR1 reads SNHLY; CDR2 reads FYNNEI. The J segment lost 6 bases and the V segment lost 11 bases, leaving 5 bases of the junction unmatched. The CDR3 loop spans 11 amino acids. CDR3 loop: CADRGEGEQYF. DNA for the CDR3: TGTGCCGACAGGGGGGAGGGCGAGCAGTACTTC.

The J gene is TRBJ2-5, the V gene TRBV7-9; no clear D gene. Germline CDR1 is SEHNR and CDR2 is FQNEAQ (reference sequence). Between the trimmed V and J ends, which lost 2 bases and 3 bases, there was a span of 7 bases. CDR3 length equals 13 residues. DNA for the CDR3: TGTGCCAGCAGCTTATGGCAGGAAGAGACCCAGTACTTC. This encodes CASSLWQEETQYF.

The rearrangement links TRBV7-2 to TRBJ1-5; D is unclear. The CDR3 is 14 amino acids. The germline V and J ends were trimmed by 5 bases and 7 bases, with 15 bases remaining between them. Germline CDR1 reads SGHTA; CDR2 reads FQGNSA. CDR3 nucleotides: TGTGCCAGCAGCACCTGGCGGAACTCCCAGCCCCAGCATTTT. Its translation: CASSTWRNSQPQHF.

The CDR3 reads CAWSAVENTEAFF. In DNA, the CDR3 is TGTGCCTGGAGTGCCGTCGAGAACACTGAAGCTTTCTTT. This chain connects TRBV30 to TRBJ1-1, with D unresolved. CDR1 and CDR2 from the germline V gene are GTSNPN and SVGIG (reference sequence). V was cut by 1 base and J by 1 base, with 7 bases left in between. This CDR3 region has 13 residues.

V gene TRBV9 combines with J gene TRBJ2-2; 7 positions match TRBD1. The CDR3 runs 15 residues. Germline V gene data show CDR1 as SGDLS and CDR2 as YYNGEE. Unmatched junction bases numbered 8, after V lost 4 bases and J lost 5 bases. The CDR3 bases are TGTGCCAGCAGCCCCCGGACAGGAACTACCGGGGAGCTGTTTTTT. It codes for CASSPRTGTTGELFF. The entire variable domain, with the rest obtained from reference TRBV9 and TRBJ2-2, is as follows: DSGVTQTPKHLITATGQRVTLRCSPRSGDLSVYWYQQSLDQGLQFLIQYYNGEERAKGNILERFSAQQFPDLHSELNLSSLELGDSALYFCASSPRTGTTGELFFGEGSRLTVL.

The chain links TRBV20-1 to TRBJ1-2; a weak D match, TRBD1 (6 bases). Germline lookup yields CDR1 DFQATT and CDR2 SNEGSKA (reference sequence). The ends were cut back, 4 bases at V and 10 bases at J, with 7 bases in the middle. This CDR3 spans 9 amino acids. The DNA for the CDR3 is TGCAGTGCTAAGGGGGTCTACACCTTC. Residues: CSAKGVYTF.

The chain is built from TRBV11-2 and TRBJ2-5, with D unresolved. Trimming cost V 5 bases and J 5 bases, with 21 bases left between them. Germline V lookup: CDR1 SGHAT, CDR2 FQNNGV. The CDR3 totals 16 residues. The CDR3: CASSPSGPYYGETQYF. The CDR3 DNA reads as TGTGCCAGCAGCCCATCCGGCCCCTATTACGGCGAGACCCAGTACTTC.

The rearrangement uses TRBV9 and TRBJ1-4, with D tentatively TRBD1 (6 bases). The germline gives CDR1 SGDLS, CDR2 YYNGEE. The CDR3 loop spans 13 amino acids. V lost 7 bases and J 4 bases, leaving 11 bases between the germline ends. CDR3 sequence: CASGRGLNEKLFF. For the CDR3, the DNA is TGTGCCAGCGGGCGGGGGCTTAATGAAAAACTGTTTTTT.

In regard to this clone: Distinct nucleotide sequences in the sample also encode this CDR3. This chain connects TRBV10-3 to TRBJ2-3; TRBD2 aligns across 8 bases. In germline, CDR1 is ENHRY, CDR2 SYGVKD. The CDR3 is 14 residues long. The J segment lost 4 bases and the V segment lost 4 bases, leaving 4 bases of the junction unmatched. The CDR3, as DNA: TGTGCCATCAGTGCCGGGGGGGGTGCAGATACGCAGTATTTT. Translated, it gives CAISAGGGADTQYF.

This clone has more than one count but fewer than ten. V is TRBV6-5 and J is TRBJ1-2, with a possible D match to TRBD1 (5 bases). There are 14 residues in the CDR3. Per germline, CDR1 MNHEY and CDR2 SVGAGI. Trimming stripped 0 bases from V and 2 bases from J, with 7 bases between. The CDR3, as DNA: TGTGCCAGCAGTTACTCTGCAGGGAACTATGGCTACACCTTC. The encoded protein is CASSYSAGNYGYTF.

With regard to this clone: One base away lies a much larger clone, so this may be a sequencing read error. The chain has TRBV5-4 and TRBJ2-3; TRBD2 matches 7 bases. The CDR3 has 15 residues. Per germline, CDR1 SGHNT and CDR2 YYREEE (reference sequence). CDR3 nucleotide sequence: TGTGCCGGCAGCGGGGACGGTCTGAGCACAGATACGCAGTATTTT. Its protein product is CAGSGDGLSTDTQYF.

The V and J genes are TRBV19 and TRBJ2-7, with D hard to call. The CDR3 has 12 amino acids. CDR1 LNHDA and CDR2 SQIVND come from the germline V gene (reference sequence). V was cut by 1 base and J by 2 bases, with 3 bases left in between. CDR3 region: CASSIGPYEQYF. The CDR3 DNA sequence: TGTGCCAGTAGTATAGGCCCCTACGAGCAGTACTTC.

In DNA form, the CDR3 reads TGTGCCAGTAGTATAGAGGCGGGGTGGCGCAATCAGCCCCAGCATTTT. It specifies CASSIEAGWRNQPQHF. The gene calls are TRBV19 and TRBJ1-5, with D uncertain. The CDR3 has 16 residues. V shed 0 bases and J shed 2 bases, with 11 bases lying between them. The germline V gene has CDR1 LNHDA and CDR2 SQIVND (reference sequence).

Notes on this clone: At the DNA level, this CDR3 is encoded by other sequences in the same sample as well. This chain connects TRBV5-4 to TRBJ2-3, with D tentatively TRBD2 (6 bases). CDR3 size: 14 residues. Trimming cost V 3 bases and J 3 bases, with 11 bases left between them. The germline CDR1 and CDR2 sequences are SGHNT and YYREEE (reference sequence). The CDR3 sequence: CASSWGTATDTQYF. CDR3 in DNA: TGTGCCAGCAGCTGGGGGACTGCAACAGATACGCAGTATTTT.

The genes are TRBV7-2 and TRBJ1-3, with 8 bases lining up with TRBD1. V lost 4 bases and J lost 2; bases outside the gene matches: 1. This CDR3 spans 14 amino acids. Germline V gives CDR1 SGHTA, CDR2 FQGNSA. The CDR3 sequence: CASSSRGPGNTIYF. The DNA for the CDR3 is TGTGCCAGCAGCTCCAGGGGGCCTGGAAACACCATATATTTT.

This sequence joins TRBV7-2 and TRBJ2-5; D not certain. This CDR3 has 13 residues. V was clipped by 3 bases and J by 2 bases, with 7 bases between them. The germline CDR1 and CDR2 sequences are SGHTA and FQGNSA. This CDR3 reads CASSFYSQETQYF. The CDR3 DNA is TGTGCCAGCAGCTTCTACAGTCAAGAGACCCAGTACTTC.